The clone carrying this TCR beta chain was recorded at least ten times. This CDR3 has 17 amino acids. V was clipped by 1 base and J by 6 bases, with 22 bases between them. Germline lookup yields CDR1 MGHRA and CDR2 YSYEKL. TCRdb reprocessed the RT-PCR reads with MiXCR, giving one entry per CDR3 protein. This sample has more than 600,000 distinct CDR3 sequences; around 14% occur once, and the top ten carry 3% to 4.5%. This receptor was taken from a female donor in good health, serving as a healthy control. The V gene is TRBV4-1, the J gene TRBJ2-7, with D possibly TRBD1 on 7 matching bases. Sequencing was done on a sample of memory CD4+ T cells from blood. The DNA for the CDR3 is TGCGCCAGCAGCCAAGGTTTCGTTAGGAACAGGGGAGGCGAGCAGTACTTC. Its translation is CASSQGFVRNRGGEQYF.